The 16 T cell receptor beta chains below all came from one sample that was sequenced in a study of PD-1 blockade in mismatch repair-deficient tumors. Clones were read by immunoSEQ multiplex PCR, and TCRdb kept only the in-frame ones, dropping some. Found here are about 60,000 clones, about 91% of them singletons; the top ten hold approximately 15%. Sequenced material: peripheral blood, taken 52 weeks after starting pembrolizumab. Receptors were obtained from an adult with mismatch repair-deficient cancer.

The rearrangement links TRBV29-1 to TRBJ2-3; 11 bases are a match to TRBD1. Germline loops: CDR1 SQVTM, CDR2 ANQGSEA. The V gene end was trimmed by 4 bases and the J gene end by 2 bases; junction bases not matched to a gene: 11. The CDR3 has 17 amino acids. The CDR3 spells CSVVGTGTGGITDTQYF. CDR3 DNA sequence: TGCAGCGTTGTAGGGACCGGGACAGGGGGTATCACAGATACGCAGTATTTT.

The rearrangement uses TRBV5-4 and TRBJ1-3; a possible D gene is TRBD1 (5 bases). Trimming took off 2 bases at V and 0 bases at J, with 12 bases between the two ends. This CDR3 spans 16 amino acids. Germline V gene data show CDR1 as SGHNT and CDR2 as YYREEE (reference sequence). The CDR3 loop reads CASSFWDRPSGNTIYF. DNA for the CDR3: TGTGCCAGCAGCTTTTGGGACCGTCCCTCTGGAAACACCATATATTTT.

The CDR3 DNA is TGTGCCAGTAGTATGGACAGGCCTAACTATGGCTACACCTTC. Translated: CASSMDRPNYGYTF. This chain connects TRBV19 to TRBJ1-2; 7 nucleotides agree with TRBD1. CDR3 size: 14 residues. Germline V CDR1 and CDR2: LNHDA, SQIVND (reference sequence). Trimming removed 3 bases from V and 0 bases from J; junction bases left unmatched: 1.

This clone was detected once. The rearrangement uses TRBV2 and TRBJ1-5; no reliable D call. This CDR3 has 15 amino acids. Trimming took 6 bases from V and 0 from J, leaving 12 bases between them. Germline assignment: CDR1 SNHLY and CDR2 FYNNEI. For the CDR3, the DNA is TGTGCCAGCAGCCTGGACCGTTATAGCAATCAGCCCCAGCATTTT. This codes for CASSLDRYSNQPQHF.

This clone was detected once. The chain employs TRBV5-4 and TRBJ2-7, with 7 bases aligning to TRBD2. The V gene's germline CDR1 is SGHNT and CDR2 YYREEE (reference sequence). The CDR3 has 15 residues. V gave up 1 base and J gave up 3 bases; unmatched junction bases: 7. CDR3 in DNA: TGTGCCAGCAGCTTGTACCGCGGGAGTTACTACGAGCAGTACTTC. Its translation: CASSLYRGSYYEQYF.

The chain is built from TRBV30 and TRBJ2-1, with 10 bases that match TRBD2. CDR1 is GTSNPN and CDR2 is SVGIG in the germline V gene (reference sequence). The CDR3 is made up of 14 amino acids. The trim removed 4 bases at V and 7 bases at J, leaving 7 bases unmatched. CDR3 sequence reads: CAWNRPSGRNEQFF. The CDR3, as DNA: TGTGCCTGGAATAGGCCTAGCGGGAGAAATGAGCAGTTCTTC. Full variable domain (rest looked up from reference TRBV30 and TRBJ2-1): SQTIHQWPATLVQPVGSPLSLECTVEGTSNPNLYWYRQAAGRGLQLLFYSVGIGQISSEVPQNLSASRPQDRQFILSSKKLLLSDSGFYLCAWNRPSGRNEQFFGPGTRLTVL.

This chain connects TRBV5-1 to TRBJ1-4; 10 bases agree with TRBD1. The ends lost 6 bases at V and 5 bases at J; junction bases unmatched: 7. The CDR3 is 15 residues long. Germline lookup yields CDR1 SGHRS and CDR2 YFSETQ. In DNA, the CDR3 is TGCGCCAGCACCATGGACAGGGGGACAAATGAAAAACTGTTTTTT. This codes for CASTMDRGTNEKLFF.

V gene TRBV9 combines with J gene TRBJ2-3; D is possibly TRBD2 (5 bases). CDR3 size: 14 residues. Looked up from germline, CDR1 is SGDLS and CDR2 is YYNGEE. V was cut by 4 bases and J by 5 bases, with 14 bases left in between. CDR3 amino acids: CASSPDSFIDTQYF. Here the CDR3 DNA reads TGTGCCAGCAGCCCGGACTCGTTCATAGATACGCAGTATTTT.

The chain employs TRBV2 and TRBJ1-2; TRBD1 matches at 7 bases. The CDR3 covers 15 residues. Trimming took 3 bases from V and 4 from J; bases not matched to a gene: 8. Germline assignment: CDR1 SNHLY and CDR2 FYNNEI. The CDR3 nucleotides are TGTGCCAGCAGTGAGACAGGGTATGCGGGCTATGGCTACACCTTC. Its protein product is CASSETGYAGYGYTF.

The chain combines TRBV5-4 with TRBJ2-7, with D possibly being TRBD1 (5 bases). V was cut by 4 bases and J by 6 bases, with 14 bases left in between. The CDR3 covers 13 residues. The germline V gene encodes CDR1 SGHNT and CDR2 YYREEE (reference sequence). The chain's CDR3 is CASSTGAGSEQYF. The CDR3 nucleotides read TGTGCCAGCAGCACAGGAGCAGGGTCCGAGCAGTACTTC. Full variable domain (rest looked up from reference TRBV5-4 and TRBJ2-7): ETGVTQSPTHLIKTRGQQVTLRCSSQSGHNTVSWYQQALGQGPQFIFQYYREEENGRGNFPPRFSGLQFPNYSSELNVNALELDDSALYLCASSTGAGSEQYFGPGTRLTVT.

The genes are TRBV5-1 and TRBJ1-4; no clear D. Germline-derived CDR1 and CDR2 are SGHRS and YFSETQ. The CDR3 has 17 residues. Trimming removed 0 bases at V and 7 bases at J, with 19 bases between. As DNA, the CDR3 is TGCGCCAGCAGCTTGGTGGGCAGCCACGTACCGTCTGAAAAACTGTTTTTT. Its translation: CASSLVGSHVPSEKLFF.

The rearrangement uses TRBV6-1 and TRBJ1-2; D may be TRBD1 (5 bases). V dropped 2 bases and J dropped 1 base, with 11 bases sitting between them. Germline V gene lookup returns CDR1 MNHNS and CDR2 SASEGT. The CDR3 length is 15 residues. In DNA, the CDR3 is TGTGCCAGCAGTGAATCTACAGGCTTTAACTATGGCTACACCTTC. This gives the protein CASSESTGFNYGYTF.

V usage is TRBV14 and J usage is TRBJ2-1, with D unresolved. Per germline, CDR1 SGHDN and CDR2 FVKESK. The CDR3 consists of 14 residues. V lost 4 bases, J lost 0 bases, and 7 bases lay in between. The CDR3 DNA reads TGTGCCAGCAGCCTCACCGTCTCCTACAATGAGCAGTTCTTC. Its protein product is CASSLTVSYNEQFF.

The CDR3 DNA reads as TGCAGCGTTGAAGTAGACCCGTACCAAGAGACCCAGTACTTC. It translates to CSVEVDPYQETQYF. The V call is TRBV29-1, the J call TRBJ2-5; D ambiguous. The germline V and J ends were trimmed by 1 base and 0 bases, with 9 bases remaining between them. Germline-derived CDR1 and CDR2 are SQVTM and ANQGSEA. The CDR3 is 14 residues long.

The CDR3 loop reads CASSWSRGNEQFF. The CDR3 DNA reads TGTGCCAGCAGCTGGAGCCGGGGCAATGAGCAGTTCTTC. The V gene is TRBV7-2, the J gene TRBJ2-1; TRBD2 might be the D (5 bases). This CDR3 region has 13 residues. Germline V gives CDR1 SGHTA, CDR2 FQGNSA. Trimming removed 4 bases from V and 6 bases from J, with 10 bases in between. Combining the CDR3 with reference TRBV7-2 and TRBJ2-1 gives the whole variable domain GAGVSQSPSNKVTEKGKDVELRCDPISGHTALYWYRQSLGQGLEFLIYFQGNSAPDKSGLPSDRFSAERTGGSVSTLTIQRTQQEDSAVYLCASSWSRGNEQFFGPGTRLTVL.

V is TRBV19 and J is TRBJ1-5; the match to TRBD1 covers 7 bases. This CDR3 spans 16 amino acids. V gave up 1 base and J gave up 5 bases; unmatched junction bases: 8. Germline V lookup: CDR1 LNHDA, CDR2 SQIVND (reference sequence). CDR3 in amino acids: CASSIGAGGAHQPQHF. DNA for the CDR3: TGTGCCAGTAGTATAGGGGCAGGGGGTGCGCATCAGCCCCAGCATTTT.